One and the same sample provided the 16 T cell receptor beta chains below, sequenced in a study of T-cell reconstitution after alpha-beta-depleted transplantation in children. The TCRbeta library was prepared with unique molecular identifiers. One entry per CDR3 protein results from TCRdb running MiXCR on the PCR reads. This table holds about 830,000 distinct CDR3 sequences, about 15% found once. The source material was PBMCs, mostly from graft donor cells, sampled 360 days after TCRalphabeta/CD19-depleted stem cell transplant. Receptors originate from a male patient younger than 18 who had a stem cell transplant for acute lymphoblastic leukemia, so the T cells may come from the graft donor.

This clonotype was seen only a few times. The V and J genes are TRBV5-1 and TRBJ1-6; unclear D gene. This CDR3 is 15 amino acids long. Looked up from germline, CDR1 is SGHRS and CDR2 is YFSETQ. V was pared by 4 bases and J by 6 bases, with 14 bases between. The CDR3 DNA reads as TGCGCCAGCAGCCTGGCTCGGGAGCTTAATTCACCCCTCCACTTT. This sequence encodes CASSLARELNSPLHF.

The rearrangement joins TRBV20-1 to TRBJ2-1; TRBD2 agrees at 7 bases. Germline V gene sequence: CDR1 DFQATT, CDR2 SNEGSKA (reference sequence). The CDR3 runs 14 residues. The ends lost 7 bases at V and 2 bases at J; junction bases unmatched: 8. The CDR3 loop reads CSGGWGRAYNEQFF. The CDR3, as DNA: TGCAGTGGGGGTTGGGGGAGGGCCTACAATGAGCAGTTCTTC.

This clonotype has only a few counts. CDR3 in amino acids: CASSESGAGELFF. CDR3 nucleotide sequence: TGTGCCAGCAGTGAATCGGGGGCCGGGGAGCTGTTTTTT. The V call is TRBV2, the J call TRBJ2-2; D is perhaps TRBD2 (6 bases). CDR3 length: 13 amino acids. V dropped 2 bases and J dropped 6 bases, with 7 bases sitting between them. Per germline, CDR1 SNHLY and CDR2 FYNNEI.

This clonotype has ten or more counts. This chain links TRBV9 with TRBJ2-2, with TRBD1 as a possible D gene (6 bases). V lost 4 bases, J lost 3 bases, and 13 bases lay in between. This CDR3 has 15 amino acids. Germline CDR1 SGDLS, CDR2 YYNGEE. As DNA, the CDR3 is TGTGCCAGCAGCCCCCCAGGGGCCCACACCGGGGAGCTGTTTTTT. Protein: CASSPPGAHTGELFF.

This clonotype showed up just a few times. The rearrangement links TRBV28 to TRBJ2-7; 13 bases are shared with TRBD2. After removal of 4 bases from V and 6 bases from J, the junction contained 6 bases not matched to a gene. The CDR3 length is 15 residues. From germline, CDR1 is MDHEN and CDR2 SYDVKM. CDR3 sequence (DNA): TGTGCCAGCAGTTCACCCGGGACTAGCGGGATCGAGCAGTACTTC. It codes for CASSSPGTSGIEQYF.

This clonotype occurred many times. The CDR3 nucleotides are TGTGCCAGCAGTTTATCAGCAGGGAACACCGGGGAGCTGTTTTTT. This codes for CASSLSAGNTGELFF. The chain couples TRBV12-3 or TRBV12-4 to TRBJ2-2; D is unresolved. This CDR3 has 15 residues. Between the trimmed V and J ends, which lost 2 bases and 1 base, there was a span of 8 bases.

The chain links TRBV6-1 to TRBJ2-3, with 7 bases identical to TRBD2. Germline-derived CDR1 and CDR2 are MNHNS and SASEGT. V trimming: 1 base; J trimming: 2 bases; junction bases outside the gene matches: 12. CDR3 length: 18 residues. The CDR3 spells CASSEERGEAGDTDTQYF. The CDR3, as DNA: TGTGCCAGCAGTGAAGAGCGTGGGGAGGCGGGGGACACAGATACGCAGTATTTT.

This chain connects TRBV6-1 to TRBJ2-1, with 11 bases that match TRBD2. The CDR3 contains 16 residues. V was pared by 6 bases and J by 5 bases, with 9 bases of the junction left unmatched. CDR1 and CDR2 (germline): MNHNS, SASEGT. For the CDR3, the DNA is TGTGCCAGCAGAAGGATACTAGCGGGAGTAAACAATGAGCAGTTCTTC. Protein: CASRRILAGVNNEQFF.

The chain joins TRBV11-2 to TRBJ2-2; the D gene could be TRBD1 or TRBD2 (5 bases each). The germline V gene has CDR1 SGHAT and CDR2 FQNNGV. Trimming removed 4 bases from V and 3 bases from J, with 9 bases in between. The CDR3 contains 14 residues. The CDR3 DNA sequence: TGTGCCAGCAGCTGGGGGTCGCACACCGGGGAGCTGTTTTTT. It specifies CASSWGSHTGELFF.

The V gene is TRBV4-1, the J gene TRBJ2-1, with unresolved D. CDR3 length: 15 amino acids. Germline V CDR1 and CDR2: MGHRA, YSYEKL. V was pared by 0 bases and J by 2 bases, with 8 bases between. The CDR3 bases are TGCGCCAGCAGCCAAGAAAGGGTGGCCTACAATGAGCAGTTCTTC. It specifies CASSQERVAYNEQFF.

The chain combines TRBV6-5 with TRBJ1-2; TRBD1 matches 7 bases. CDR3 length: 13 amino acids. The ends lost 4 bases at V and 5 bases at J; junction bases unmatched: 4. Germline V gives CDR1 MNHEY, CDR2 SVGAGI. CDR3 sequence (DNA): TGTGCCAGCAGTTGGACAGGACTTTATGGCTACACCTTC. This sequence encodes CASSWTGLYGYTF.

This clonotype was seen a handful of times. The CDR3 nucleotides read TGTGCCAGCAGGCCCCTGCGGTTGGGGAATGAGCAGTTCTTC. This encodes CASRPLRLGNEQFF. V usage is TRBV12-3 or TRBV12-4 and J usage is TRBJ2-1; D remains ambiguous. V shed 6 bases and J shed 7 bases, with 16 bases lying between them. This CDR3 is 14 amino acids long.

CDR3 nucleotides: TGCGAGGCCAGGGTAGGGTACGAGCAGTACTTC. Protein: CEARVGYEQYF. V usage is TRBV20-1 and J usage is TRBJ2-7; possible D gene TRBD1, 5 bases. Germline assignment: CDR1 DFQATT and CDR2 SNEGSKA (reference sequence). CDR3 length: 11 residues.

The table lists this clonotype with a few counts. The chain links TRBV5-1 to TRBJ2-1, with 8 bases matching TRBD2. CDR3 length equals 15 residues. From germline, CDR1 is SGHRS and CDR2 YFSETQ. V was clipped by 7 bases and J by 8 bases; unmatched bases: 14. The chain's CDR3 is CASRPGGGLRDEQFF. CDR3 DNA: TGCGCCAGCCGTCCGGGGGGGGGACTTCGGGATGAGCAGTTCTTC.

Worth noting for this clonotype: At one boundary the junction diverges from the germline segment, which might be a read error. The CDR3 region is CAHPGQAQNIQYF. CDR3 nucleotides: TGTGCCCACCCAGGACAAGCCCAAAACATTCAGTACTTC. The V gene is TRBV9, the J gene TRBJ2-4, with D possibly matching TRBD1 (5 bases). The CDR3 is made up of 13 amino acids. The V gene's germline CDR1 is SGDLS and CDR2 YYNGEE.

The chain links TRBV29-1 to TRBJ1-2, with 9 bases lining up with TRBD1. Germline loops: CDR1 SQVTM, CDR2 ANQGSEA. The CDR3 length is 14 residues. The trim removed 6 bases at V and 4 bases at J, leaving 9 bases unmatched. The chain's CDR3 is CSVYYRGRGYGYTF. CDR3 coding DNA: TGCAGCGTGTACTACAGGGGGCGAGGCTATGGCTACACCTTC.